This T cell receptor beta chain stems from a study of cytomegalovirus exposure and HLA in healthy donors. The PCR contained 60 Vbeta and 13 Jbeta primers. The method was immunoSEQ multiplex PCR; TCRdb's version includes in-frame clones alone and lacks a portion of them. The sample has 150,000 to 200,000 clones, 60% to 80% seen once; the top ten hold roughly 2.8%. Comment on this clone: As yet, its antigen is unknown.

Findings of the study overall: Most subjects had HLA-A and HLA-B alleles reportedly predicted accurately by TCR beta sequences.

Germline V gene sequence: CDR1 KGHSH, CDR2 LQKENI. V shed 0 bases and J shed 3 bases, with 11 bases lying between them. This CDR3 region has 15 residues. This clonotype was obtained from a woman aged 40 to 50 in good health and CMV-seropositive. The V gene is TRBV18, the J gene TRBJ1-1; D is possibly TRBD1 (5 bases). The sample was PBMCs. CDR3 DNA sequence: TGTGCCAGCTCACCACCGGGGGGTAGGGACACTGAAGCTTTCTTT. Residues: CASSPPGGRDTEAFF.